Included here is one TCR beta chain sequence, with context. Its antigen is not identified. The 120-subject validation cohort, separate from the 666-subject first cohort, included the donors. The CDR3 is made up of 14 amino acids. The data derive from a study of cytomegalovirus exposure and HLA in healthy donors. Whole-study results and caveats: About 150 TCR beta chains were listed as cytomegalovirus-associated. First-cohort TCR clusters were later found to tend to co-occur in the 120 or so validation repertoires.

Clones were read by immunoSEQ multiplex PCR, and TCRdb kept only the in-frame ones, dropping some. Here the sample spans a few hundred thousand clones, roughly 88% being singletons. The source is a woman younger than 30 in good health and CMV-seronegative. Source material: PBMCs. This chain joins TRBV12-1 and TRBJ1-1. TRBV12-1 is a known pseudogene. CDR3 sequence reads: CASSLTSRGTEAFF. CDR3 bases: TGTGCCAGCAGCCTGACTTCCCGGGGCACTGAAGCTTTCTTT.